The 6 T cell receptor beta chains below were found in one sample sequenced in a study of shared clonotypes between healthy human individuals. Some clones are missing from TCRdb's copy, which holds only in-frame ones; the method was immunoSEQ multiplex PCR. The repertoire holds about 2,100,000 clones, with 85% to 95% as singletons. It was CD45RO-negative cells, positively selected for CCR7, that made up naive CD8 cells, with terminally differentiated effector memory CD45RA+ cells excluded. What was sequenced was naive CD8+ T cells from PBMCs. The source is a man between 18 and 29 years old in good health. Some clones in this sample may be carry-over from other donors' samples.

V and J are TRBV13 and TRBJ2-1, with 16 positions matching TRBD2. The junction had 7 bases not matched to a gene; V was cut back by 5 bases and J by 3 bases. CDR3 size: 18 residues. Germline V gene sequence: CDR1 PRHDT, CDR2 FYEKMQ (reference sequence). This CDR3 reads CASSGTSGRVGYYNEQFF. In nucleotides, the CDR3 is TGTGCCAGCAGCGGGACTAGCGGGAGGGTGGGGTACTACAATGAGCAGTTCTTC.

The chain combines TRBV18 with TRBJ2-7, with 10 nucleotides matching TRBD2. The trim removed 1 base at V and 6 bases at J, leaving 9 bases unmatched. Germline V gives CDR1 KGHSH, CDR2 LQKENI. The CDR3 length is 16 residues. The CDR3 DNA is TGTGCCAGCTCACCACGTTTAGCGGGAGGTGAAATCGAGCAGTACTTC. As protein: CASSPRLAGGEIEQYF.

The rearrangement uses TRBV5-5 and TRBJ1-1, with D tentatively TRBD1 (6 bases). V was clipped by 1 base and J by 2 bases, with 12 bases between them. In germline, CDR1 is SGHKS, CDR2 YYEKEE (reference sequence). The CDR3 is 15 residues long. The CDR3 sequence is CASSLFRQENTEAFF. CDR3 nucleotide sequence: TGTGCCAGCAGCTTGTTCCGACAGGAAAACACTGAAGCTTTCTTT.

This clone turned up a few times. The rearrangement uses TRBV7-9 and TRBJ2-3, with 7 bases matching TRBD1. V shed 11 bases and J 5 bases; nucleotides not matched to a gene: 4. The germline V gene encodes CDR1 SEHNR and CDR2 FQNEAQ (reference sequence). There are 11 residues in the CDR3. Here the CDR3 reads CACNRGDTQYF. CDR3 DNA: TGTGCCTGCAACAGGGGAGATACGCAGTATTTT.

The J gene is TRBJ1-1, the V gene TRBV7-2; D gene uncertain. Germline-derived CDR1 and CDR2 are SGHTA and FQGNSA. The CDR3 has 15 residues. V lost 0 bases and J lost 1, with 9 bases in between. This CDR3 reads CASSLAGQANTEAFF. The DNA for the CDR3 is TGTGCCAGCAGCTTAGCAGGGCAGGCGAACACTGAAGCTTTCTTT.

The chain uses TRBV9 and TRBJ2-7; 9 bases map to TRBD2. CDR1 and CDR2 from the germline V gene are SGDLS and YYNGEE. The junction had 11 bases not matched to a gene; V was cut back by 4 bases and J by 3 bases. The CDR3 runs to 16 residues. CDR3 sequence (DNA): TGTGCCAGCAGCCCAGACCCAGCGGGAGGCCTCTACGAGCAGTACTTC. It codes for CASSPDPAGGLYEQYF.